This section outlines one TCR beta chain sequence together with its context. Its antigen is currently unknown. UMI-labeled 5' RACE yielded the TRB cDNA libraries. With the 5' RACE reads reprocessed, TCRdb shows one record per CDR3 protein and no DNA. The sample has 90,000 to 100,000 distinct CDR3 sequences, and its top ten clones hold approximately 1.7%. The data stem from a study of CXCR3-negative and CXCR3-positive naive CD8 T cells. Study findings and constraints: Whereas both naive subsets had comparably high diversity, memory CD8+ cells had much lower diversity.

This clonotype originated in a human donor in good health. Some clones in this sample may be carry-over from other donors' samples. Sequenced material: naive CXCR3- CD8+ T cells from blood. As for subset: CD45RO-CCR7+CD27+CD95- naive CD8+ T cells lacking CXCR3 (TNR3-).

Here the CDR3 reads CSVGPGHYEQYF. The chain has TRBV29-1 and TRBJ2-7. CDR1 is SQVTM and CDR2 is ANQGSEA in the germline V gene. CDR3 size: 12 residues.